Sequencing of this TCR beta chain was carried out in a study of cytomegalovirus exposure and HLA in healthy donors. Study outcomes and limitations: For cytomegalovirus status, the classifier reportedly gave diagnoses with high specificity and sensitivity. In presence/absence analyses, roughly uniform sequencing depth across donors was assumed. Associated with cytomegalovirus, according to the listing, were 164 TCR beta chains.

For this clone: Antigen: not known.

The germline V gene encodes CDR1 MDHEN and CDR2 SYDVKM. The CDR3 extends over 14 amino acids. Trimming pared 8 bases from V and 0 bases from J, leaving 11 bases between. PCR primers comprised 60 Vbeta and 13 Jbeta primers. Some clones are missing from TCRdb's copy, which holds only in-frame ones; the method was immunoSEQ multiplex PCR. Here the sample spans roughly 140,000 clones, roughly 77% being singletons. Healthy bone marrow donors made up the donor group. Material for sequencing was PBMCs. The sequence was collected from a man aged 25 to 40 in good health and CMV-seronegative. The genes are TRBV28 and TRBJ1-5; weak D call: TRBD1 (6 bases). The CDR3 protein is CASGGSYSNQPQHF. Written as DNA, the CDR3 is TGTGCCAGCGGGGGCAGTTATAGCAATCAGCCCCAGCATTTT. The full variable domain, in which reference TRBV28 and TRBJ1-5 provide the parts outside the CDR3, is DVKVTQSSRYLVKRTGEKVFLECVQDMDHENMFWYRQDPGLGLRLIYFSYDVKMKEKGDIPEGYSVSREKKERFSLILESASTNQTSMYLCASGGSYSNQPQHFGDGTRLSIL.